This T cell receptor beta chain is drawn from a study of CD8 T cells in ankylosing spondylitis (dated by TCRdb to 2016 to 2017). Describing the broader study: The study set out to find disease-linked TCR variants by profiling T cell receptor beta repertoires in ankylosing spondylitis patients and healthy donors. Peripheral blood samples were taken, and synovial fluid was additionally collected from ankylosing spondylitis patients. The full study cohort was made up of approximately 27 ankylosing spondylitis patients and 95 to 130 healthy donors.

Germline trimming: 5 bases from V, 10 bases from J; junction bases outside gene matches: 10. From the cysteine up to the phenylalanine, the CDR3 has a length of 14 residues. Just the 42-base CDR3 DNA is kept, in frame starting at base 1. According to the germline V gene, CDR1 reads KGHSH and CDR2 reads LQKENI. The instrument was an Illumina HiSeq 2500. TCR beta libraries were prepared by quantitative 5'-RACE with molecular barcodes. The study's own analysis went as follows. A new computational method based on a probabilistic model of VDJ rearrangement was used to identify disease-linked TCR variants. TCRdb reanalyzed the raw reads on its own, using fastp at Q25 for trimming and MiXCR for clone calling, and kept in-frame beta chains. Rows with a matching CDR3 protein are joined into one entry that keeps the most common DNA and genes. Clone size and V and J calls follow TCRdb, not the original study. The sample table shows hundreds of thousands of distinct CDR3 sequences, and roughly 17% are seen once. Of the sample, just over 1% is held by the ten largest clones.

What the work shows at the level of the full study, not this receptor alone: Some motif variants were previously reported in synovial fluid and blood of reactive arthritis patients, suggesting common disease-initiation mechanisms. Significant enrichment of the disease-linked clones was reported in matched synovial fluid samples from ankylosing spondylitis patients. A TCR beta motif of 7 or 8 highly homologous amino acid variants appeared characteristic of blood from ankylosing spondylitis patients. The disease-linked clones showed a CD8+ phenotype and occurred at relatively low frequencies in peripheral blood.

With respect to this clonotype: Its specific antigen is unknown. Per-nucleotide qualities are absent, and no much larger clonotype sits a single base away.

The chain joins TRBV18 to TRBJ2-1; 8 bases in the junction line up with TRBD2. This clonotype was sampled from a male donor with ankylosing spondylitis. Source material: blood, either unsorted or a sorted T cell fraction (not recorded which). In nucleotides, the sequence is TGTGCCAGCTCAACCTCGGGACTAGATGGCGAGCAGTTCTTC. Its protein reads: CASSTSGLDGEQFF.